Shown below are 24 T cell receptor beta chains from a single sample sequenced in a study of cytomegalovirus exposure and HLA in healthy donors (dated by TCRdb to about 2017). The receptor library was made with the immunoSEQ multiplex PCR assay. A mixture of 60 forward primers for TCR Vbeta segments and 13 reverse primers for TCR Jbeta segments was used in the multiplex PCR. TCRdb's version of the immuneACCESS table is confined to in-frame rearrangements and falls short of the full clone set. An unresolved V gene accounts for under half of the shortfall where checked; the remainder is of unknown origin. The sample contains more than 95,000 clones, over 70% of them found a single time. Roughly 1.2% of the sample goes to the ten largest clones. The sequencing sample was made of PBMCs. Receptors were obtained from a female donor in good health and CMV-seronegative.

CDR3 coding DNA: TGTGCCAGTTTTGACAGGTCCCTGAACACCGGGGAGCTGTTTTTT. It encodes CASFDRSLNTGELFF. This chain joins TRBV19 and TRBJ2-2, with D perhaps TRBD1 (6 bases). V was cut by 8 bases and J by 1 base, with 14 bases left in between. In germline, CDR1 is LNHDA, CDR2 SQIVND (reference sequence). The CDR3 is 15 residues long.

The V gene is TRBV9, the J gene TRBJ1-1; D ambiguous. Germline V lookup: CDR1 SGDLS, CDR2 YYNGEE. The CDR3 runs to 16 residues. Trimming stripped 0 bases from V and 2 bases from J, with 14 bases between. The DNA for the CDR3 is TGTGCCAGCAGCGTAGGGCAGGTCCCCTCAAACACTGAAGCTTTCTTT. Its protein is CASSVGQVPSNTEAFF.

This clone was counted once. The chain is built from TRBV10-3 and TRBJ2-7; TRBD2 aligns across 12 bases. The germline V gene has CDR1 ENHRY and CDR2 SYGVKD. The CDR3 loop spans 18 amino acids. V dropped 0 bases and J dropped 4; count of bases not matched to a gene: 10. CDR3 DNA: TGTGCCATCAGTGAGTCGAAAAGACTAGCGGGAGAGCTATACGAGCAGTACTTC. Protein: CAISESKRLAGELYEQYF.

The chain carries TRBV6-1 and TRBJ1-5; D is possibly TRBD1 (6 bases). V lost 4 bases and J lost 6, with 10 bases in between. The CDR3 loop spans 13 amino acids. Germline V gives CDR1 MNHNS, CDR2 SASEGT. The CDR3 DNA sequence: TGTGCCAGCAGTGCAAGGGGGGGTCAGCCCCAGCATTTT. Translated, it gives CASSARGGQPQHF.

The chain employs TRBV10-3 and TRBJ2-7; D remains ambiguous. Between the trimmed V and J ends, which lost 3 bases and 2 bases, there was a span of 8 bases. CDR3 size: 13 residues. The V gene's germline CDR1 is ENHRY and CDR2 SYGVKD. The CDR3 coding sequence is TGTGCCATCAGTGAATCACAGACCTACGAGCAGTACTTC. Amino acid sequence: CAISESQTYEQYF.

The rearrangement links TRBV19 to TRBJ2-5; 9 bases line up with TRBD2. The CDR3 sequence is 15 residues long. In germline, CDR1 is LNHDA, CDR2 SQIVND (reference sequence). With V trimmed by 3 bases and J by 5 bases, 7 bases remained unmatched. Here the CDR3 reads CASSMGGTSRETQYF. The CDR3 bases are TGTGCCAGTAGTATGGGAGGGACTAGCCGTGAGACCCAGTACTTC.

This chain links TRBV25-1 with TRBJ2-1, with a tentative D call TRBD2 (5 bases). V lost 6 bases and J 5 bases, leaving 11 bases between the germline ends. The germline gives CDR1 MGHDK, CDR2 SYGVNS. The CDR3 is made up of 13 amino acids. The DNA for the CDR3 is TGTGCCAGCAGCCCGGACTGGGACAATGAGCAGTTCTTC. Its protein product is CASSPDWDNEQFF.

This clone was seen only a few times. The chain links TRBV19 to TRBJ1-2, with 7 bases identical to TRBD1. V lost 5 bases, J lost 3 bases, and 9 bases stayed unmatched. CDR1 is LNHDA and CDR2 is SQIVND in the germline V gene (reference sequence). This CDR3 is 15 amino acids long. CDR3 DNA sequence: TGTGCCAGTAGTGACCCCAGGGGGTCCCACTATGGCTACACCTTC. Translation: CASSDPRGSHYGYTF.

The V and J genes are TRBV7-3 and TRBJ1-1, with 11 nucleotides matching TRBD1. The CDR3 consists of 17 residues. Per germline, CDR1 SGHTA and CDR2 FQGTGA. Trimming cost V 4 bases and J 4 bases; bases outside gene matches: 11. The CDR3 is CASSSTGTGGEGTEAFF. The CDR3 DNA reads TGTGCCAGCAGCTCTACCGGGACAGGGGGAGAGGGCACTGAAGCTTTCTTT.

The gene calls are TRBV6-1 and TRBJ1-5; TRBD1 might be the D (5 bases). The CDR3 contains 12 residues. Germline lookup yields CDR1 MNHNS and CDR2 SASEGT. Trimming left V 9 bases short and J 4 bases short, with 10 bases between. Here the CDR3 reads CASRGPNQPQHF. DNA for the CDR3: TGTGCCAGTAGGGGCCCGAATCAGCCCCAGCATTTT.

This clone has just one count. The chain recombines TRBV5-1 with TRBJ2-7, with 12 bases identical to TRBD2. The germline V gene encodes CDR1 SGHRS and CDR2 YFSETQ. V shed 4 bases and J 4 bases; nucleotides not matched to a gene: 6. There are 15 residues in the CDR3. The CDR3 spells CASSETSGGSYEQYF. The DNA of the CDR3 is TGCGCCAGCAGCGAAACTAGCGGGGGGTCGTACGAGCAGTACTTC.

The J gene is TRBJ1-2, the V gene TRBV18; TRBD1 matches at 10 bases. Germline V gene data show CDR1 as KGHSH and CDR2 as LQKENI. Germline trimming cut 2 bases from V and 2 bases from J; bases unmatched to any gene: 2. The CDR3 contains 15 residues. CDR3 region: CASSPAGQGNYGYTF. For the CDR3, the DNA is TGTGCCAGCTCACCAGCGGGACAGGGGAACTATGGCTACACCTTC.

The J gene is TRBJ2-3, the V gene TRBV11-2; D is undetermined. Germline CDR1 and CDR2: SGHAT and FQNNGV. V was shortened by 1 base and J by 6 bases, with 8 bases between the two germline ends. The CDR3 loop spans 13 amino acids. The CDR3 region is CASSLGGEDTQYF. The DNA of the CDR3 is TGTGCCAGCAGCTTAGGTGGAGAGGATACGCAGTATTTT.

V gene TRBV7-8 combines with J gene TRBJ1-2, with TRBD1 matching 9 bases. Germline assignment: CDR1 SGHVS and CDR2 FQNEAQ. With V trimmed by 5 bases and J by 0 bases, 10 bases remained unmatched. This CDR3 comprises 17 residues. The CDR3 nucleotides read TGTGCCAGCAGCGCCTCGGGACAGGGTGTTACTAACTATGGCTACACCTTC. The encoded protein is CASSASGQGVTNYGYTF.

The V gene is TRBV6-5, the J gene TRBJ1-3; no definite D call. Germline V CDR1 and CDR2: MNHEY, SVGAGI. Trimming removed 5 bases from V and 3 bases from J, with 5 bases in between. CDR3 length: 12 residues. The CDR3 region has the DNA TGTGCCAGCAGTAACAGTGGAAACACCATATATTTT. Translation gives CASSNSGNTIYF.

This clone has just one count. The rearrangement joins TRBV5-1 to TRBJ1-1, with TRBD1 as a possible D gene (5 bases). Trimming stripped 0 bases from V and 1 base from J, with 7 bases between. Germline-derived CDR1 and CDR2 are SGHRS and YFSETQ. The CDR3 length is 14 residues. The CDR3 DNA reads TGCGCCAGCAGCTTGGGGGGCCGGAACACTGAAGCTTTCTTT. It codes for CASSLGGRNTEAFF.

Note on this clone: One end of the junction fails to match germline, which may point to a read error. The CDR3 coding sequence is TGTGCCAGCAGCCTTGGGACTAGGGCCAATGAGCGGTTCTTC. As protein: CASSLGTRANERFF. The V gene is TRBV7-3, the J gene TRBJ2-1; the match to TRBD2 covers 8 bases. CDR3 length: 14 residues. Germline V gene lookup returns CDR1 SGHTA and CDR2 FQGTGA.

The gene calls are TRBV4-1 and TRBJ1-5; D gene ambiguous. The ends were cut back, 1 base at V and 3 bases at J, with 13 bases in the middle. Germline assignment: CDR1 MGHRA and CDR2 YSYEKL. The CDR3 covers 16 residues. The CDR3 DNA follows: TGCGCCAGCAGCCAAGCAGGTACCCGGTTCAATCAGCCCCAGCATTTT. This encodes CASSQAGTRFNQPQHF.

V and J are TRBV30 and TRBJ1-1; TRBD1 matches at 7 bases. The CDR3 contains 13 residues. Trimming took 3 bases from V and 4 from J; bases not matched to a gene: 5. Germline CDR1 is GTSNPN and CDR2 is SVGIG (reference sequence). As DNA, the CDR3 is TGTGCCTGGAGCACAGGGGTGATCACTGAAGCTTTCTTT. Translation: CAWSTGVITEAFF.

This rearrangement joins TRBV14 to TRBJ1-1; TRBD1 agrees at 9 bases. CDR3 size: 15 residues. Looked up from germline, CDR1 is SGHDN and CDR2 is FVKESK. J was trimmed by 4 bases and V by 4 bases; bases with no gene match: 7. The CDR3 here is CASSLSGTGTTEAFF. The CDR3 DNA is TGTGCCAGCAGCCTCTCCGGGACAGGGACCACTGAAGCTTTCTTT.

The V and J genes are TRBV9 and TRBJ2-1, with 9 bases aligning to TRBD1. V lost 0 bases, J lost 6 bases, and 7 bases stayed unmatched. This CDR3 comprises 16 residues. Germline CDR1 SGDLS, CDR2 YYNGEE. CDR3 residues: CASSVGIGTGINEQFF. The CDR3 coding sequence is TGTGCCAGCAGCGTAGGGATCGGGACAGGGATCAATGAGCAGTTCTTC.

The chain employs TRBV6-1 and TRBJ2-1, with D perhaps matching TRBD1 (5 bases). With 4 bases removed from V and 10 bases from J, the gap between germline ends came to 14 bases. Germline V gene data show CDR1 as MNHNS and CDR2 as SASEGT. This CDR3 has 13 residues. The CDR3: CASSVTPGQEQFF. The CDR3 DNA is TGTGCCAGCAGTGTGACACCAGGACAAGAGCAGTTCTTC.

Comments on this clone: The sample holds other DNA sequences that translate to the same CDR3. The chain combines TRBV5-1 with TRBJ1-2; D gene unclear. The CDR3 covers 13 residues. Germline CDR1 SGHRS, CDR2 YFSETQ. V was pared by 3 bases and J by 4 bases, with 10 bases between. The CDR3 sequence: CASSSQAGYGYTF. Here the CDR3 DNA reads TGCGCCAGCAGCTCGCAGGCTGGCTATGGCTACACCTTC.

V and J are TRBV18 and TRBJ1-1; possible D gene TRBD1, 5 bases. Per the germline V gene, CDR1 is KGHSH and CDR2 is LQKENI. The germline V and J ends were trimmed by 3 bases and 1 base, with 15 bases remaining between them. This CDR3 comprises 16 residues. CDR3 sequence (DNA): TGTGCCAGCTCACCGAATACAGGACACCAGAACACTGAAGCTTTCTTT. It translates to CASSPNTGHQNTEAFF.